This TCR beta chain was documented in a study of OX40 agonist ivuxolimab in advanced cancers. Here immunoSEQ multiplex PCR was the method, and the copy in TCRdb shows in-frame clones only, minus some. The data hold over 80,000 clones, with 90% to 95% observed a single time. With 4 bases removed from V and 0 bases from J, the gap between germline ends came to 3 bases. The CDR3 length is 12 residues. Germline V gene data show CDR1 as SNHLY and CDR2 as FYNNEI. The TCR was taken from an adult with an advanced solid tumor such as melanoma, head and neck, liver or kidney cancer. The starting material was CD4+ or CD8+ T cells sorted from blood, obtained in a trial of the OX40 agonist ivuxolimab. The chain carries TRBV2 and TRBJ1-1, with no clear D. CDR3 DNA sequence: TGTGCCAGCAGTGTCATGAACACTGAAGCTTTCTTT. Protein product: CASSVMNTEAFF.